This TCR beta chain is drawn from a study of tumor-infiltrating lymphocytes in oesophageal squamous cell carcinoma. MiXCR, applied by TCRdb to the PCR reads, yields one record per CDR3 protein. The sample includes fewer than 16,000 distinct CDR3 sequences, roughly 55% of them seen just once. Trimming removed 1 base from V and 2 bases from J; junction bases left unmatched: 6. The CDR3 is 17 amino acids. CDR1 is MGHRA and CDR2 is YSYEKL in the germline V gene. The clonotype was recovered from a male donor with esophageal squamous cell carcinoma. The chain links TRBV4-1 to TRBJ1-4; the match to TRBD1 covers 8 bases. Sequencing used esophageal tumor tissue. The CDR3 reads CASSQARGRGTNEKLFF. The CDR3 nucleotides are TGCGCCAGCAGCCAAGCCAGGGGGCGCGGGACTAATGAAAAACTGTTTTTT.